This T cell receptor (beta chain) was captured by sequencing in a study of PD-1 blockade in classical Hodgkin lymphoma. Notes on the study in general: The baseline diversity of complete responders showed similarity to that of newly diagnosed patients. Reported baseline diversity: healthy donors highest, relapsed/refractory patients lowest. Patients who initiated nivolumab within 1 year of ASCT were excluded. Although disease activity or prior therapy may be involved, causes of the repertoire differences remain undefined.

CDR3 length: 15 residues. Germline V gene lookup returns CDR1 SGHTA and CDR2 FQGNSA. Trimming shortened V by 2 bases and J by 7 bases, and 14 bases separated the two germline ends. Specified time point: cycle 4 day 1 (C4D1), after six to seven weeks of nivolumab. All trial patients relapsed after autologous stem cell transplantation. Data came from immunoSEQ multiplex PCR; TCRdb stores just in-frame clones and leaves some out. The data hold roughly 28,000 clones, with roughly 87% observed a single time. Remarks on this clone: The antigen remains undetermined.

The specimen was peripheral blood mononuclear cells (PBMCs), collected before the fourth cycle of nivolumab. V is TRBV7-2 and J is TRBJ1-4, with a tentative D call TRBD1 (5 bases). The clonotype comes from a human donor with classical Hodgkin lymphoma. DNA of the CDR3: TGTGCCAGCAGCTTAAGCGGGACTCCGACTGAAAAACTGTTTTTT. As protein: CASSLSGTPTEKLFF. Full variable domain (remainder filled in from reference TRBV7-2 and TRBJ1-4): GAGVSQSPSNKVTEKGKDVELRCDPISGHTALYWYRQSLGQGLEFLIYFQGNSAPDKSGLPSDRFSAERTGGSVSTLTIQRTQQEDSAVYLCASSLSGTPTEKLFFGSGTQLSVL.